Below are 19 T cell receptor beta chains sequenced from a single sample in a study of breast tumors, draining lymph nodes, adjacent tissues. Breast cancer patients provided tissue from their axillary draining lymph nodes. Each CDR3 protein is one row after TCRdb ran MiXCR on the multiplex PCR reads. Of some 150,000 distinct CDR3 sequences in the sample, about 22% were seen once. Sequenced: axillary lymph node tissue. Source of these receptors: a female donor with breast cancer. Some clones in this sample may be carry-over from other donors' samples.

This clonotype has at least ten counts. The genes are TRBV19 and TRBJ2-1; D possibly corresponds to TRBD2 (5 bases). Germline CDR1 and CDR2: LNHDA and SQIVND (reference sequence). Trimming cost V 3 bases and J 3 bases, with 12 bases left between them. CDR3 length: 15 amino acids. CDR3 sequence: CASSMRAGIYNEQFF. The CDR3 bases are TGTGCCAGTAGTATGAGGGCCGGGATCTACAATGAGCAGTTCTTC. Full variable domain (remainder filled in from reference TRBV19 and TRBJ2-1): DGGITQSPKYLFRKEGQNVTLSCEQNLNHDAMYWYRQDPGQGLRLIYYSQIVNDFQKGDIAEGYSVSREKKESFPLTVTSAQKNPTAFYLCASSMRAGIYNEQFFGPGTRLTVL.

Concerning this clonotype: This sequence may be a read error, since a much larger clone differs from it by one base. This CDR3 fails to terminate in the conserved phenylalanine or tryptophan, so it likely reflects a read error. The chain uses TRBV12-3 or TRBV12-4 and TRBJ2-2; D is uncertain. The CDR3 spans 14 residues. V was trimmed by 8 bases and J by 4 bases, leaving 14 bases between them. The CDR3 DNA reads TGTGCCAGCTCCACTTCGGGTACCACCGGGGAGCTGTTTCTT. It translates to CASSTSGTTGELFL.

Concerning this clonotype: A much larger clonotype is one base distant, so this may be a read error. The chain employs TRBV7-9 and TRBJ2-1; 11 bases match TRBD2. The germline CDR1 and CDR2 sequences are SEHNR and FQNEAQ (reference sequence). The CDR3 covers 15 residues. V was clipped by 4 bases and J by 6 bases; unmatched bases: 5. Written as DNA, the CDR3 is TGTGCCAGCAGCTCCACTAGCGGGGGTTTCAATGAGCAGTTCTTC. Amino acids: CASSSTSGGFNEQFF.

This clonotype was seen more than once but under ten times. The chain combines TRBV28 with TRBJ2-7; 7 bases line up with TRBD2. Germline V lookup: CDR1 MDHEN, CDR2 SYDVKM. V was clipped by 7 bases and J by 3 bases; unmatched bases: 9. The CDR3 consists of 14 residues. CDR3 residues: CASTSGEGRYEQYF. The CDR3, as DNA: TGTGCCAGCACCTCCGGGGAGGGTCGCTACGAGCAGTACTTC.

The chain couples TRBV10-2 to TRBJ1-1, with D uncertain. CDR1 is WSHSY and CDR2 is SAAADI in the germline V gene. Trimming pared 2 bases from V and 1 base from J, leaving 8 bases between. The CDR3 runs 14 residues. In DNA, the CDR3 is TGCGCCAGCAGTGAGACCCGGGGGAACACTGAAGCTTTCTTT. It yields the protein CASSETRGNTEAFF.

This clonotype was detected ten times or more. The rearrangement joins TRBV6-6 to TRBJ2-7; TRBD1 might be the D (6 bases). Germline values: CDR1 MNHNY, CDR2 SVGAGI (reference sequence). The CDR3 loop spans 14 amino acids. V lost 2 bases to trimming and J lost 5 bases, with 13 bases between them. The CDR3 DNA reads TGTGCCAGCAGTTACGGCCAGGGGATCAACGAGCAGTACTTC. It encodes CASSYGQGINEQYF.

This clonotype was seen ten or more times. The CDR3 DNA reads as TGCGCCAGCAGCCAAGTTGGGGCCGGGGAGCTGTTTTTT. The encoded protein is CASSQVGAGELFF. This rearrangement joins TRBV4-3 to TRBJ2-2; D not certain. Trimming took off 1 base at V and 6 bases at J, with 6 bases between the two ends. The CDR3 has 13 amino acids. CDR1 is LGHNA and CDR2 is YSLEER in the germline V gene.

This clonotype was seen ten or more times. This CDR3 reads CASSLAVNTGELFF. CDR3 sequence (DNA): TGTGCCAGCAGCTTAGCGGTAAACACCGGGGAGCTGTTTTTT. The chain recombines TRBV11-1 with TRBJ2-2, with D uncertain. Germline V lookup: CDR1 SGHAT, CDR2 FQDESV (reference sequence). V lost 0 bases to trimming and J lost 2 bases, with 4 bases between them. The CDR3 is made up of 14 amino acids.

This clonotype showed up many times. The chain has TRBV5-5 and TRBJ2-7, with 10 positions matching TRBD1. V shed 4 bases, J shed 3 bases, and the junction held 4 bases outside the gene matches. The CDR3 spans 14 residues. Germline V gives CDR1 SGHKS, CDR2 YYEKEE (reference sequence). The CDR3 spells CASSPTGGNYEQYF. The DNA for the CDR3 is TGTGCCAGCAGCCCGACAGGGGGCAACTACGAGCAGTACTTC.

This clonotype has a count of ten or more. The genes are TRBV29-1 and TRBJ2-7; D is perhaps TRBD1 (5 bases). The CDR3 sequence is 11 residues long. From germline, CDR1 is SQVTM and CDR2 ANQGSEA. V was shortened by 4 bases and J by 7 bases, with 11 bases between the two germline ends. The DNA for the CDR3 is TGCAGCGTTGGGGCAGGGTATGAGCAGTACTTC. This translates into CSVGAGYEQYF.

This clonotype was seen many times. The chain couples TRBV10-3 to TRBJ2-7, with TRBD2 matching over 7 bases. With 4 bases clipped from V and 5 bases from J, the junction kept 14 bases outside the gene matches. The CDR3 is made up of 16 amino acids. CDR1 and CDR2 from the germline V gene are ENHRY and SYGVKD. The CDR3 DNA reads as TGTGCCATCAGTGGAAGGGCTAGCGGAGGAGGGGACGAGCAGTACTTC. This translates into CAISGRASGGGDEQYF.

This clonotype has just a few counts. J is TRBJ1-5 and V is TRBV19; 7 nucleotides line up with TRBD1. With 3 bases clipped from V and 4 bases from J, the junction kept 6 bases outside the gene matches. In germline, CDR1 is LNHDA, CDR2 SQIVND (reference sequence). CDR3 length: 15 residues. CDR3 in DNA: TGTGCCAGTAGTATCCCCGGACAGGTAAATCAGCCCCAGCATTTT. This gives the protein CASSIPGQVNQPQHF.

This clonotype appeared a few times. The junction differs from germline at one of its ends, possibly a read error. The chain links TRBV2 to TRBJ1-3, with TRBD1 identical over 8 bases. This CDR3 contains 16 residues. The germline gives CDR1 SNHLY, CDR2 FYNNEI. The CDR3, as DNA: TGTGCCAGCAGTCCTCCAGGGACAGGAATAGGAAACACCATATGTTTT. Translating it yields CASSPPGTGIGNTICF. Combining the CDR3 with reference TRBV2 and TRBJ1-3 gives the whole variable domain EPEVTQTPSHQVTQMGQEVILRCVPISNHLYFYWYRQILGQKVEFLVSFYNNEISEKSEIFDDQFSVERPDGSNFTLKIRSTKLEDSAMYFCASSPPGTGIGNTICFGEGSWLTVV.

There are many counts of this clonotype. The rearrangement joins TRBV19 to TRBJ2-7; D is uncertain. Germline CDR1 and CDR2: LNHDA and SQIVND (reference sequence). This CDR3 is built from 14 residues. The V and J ends lost 3 bases and 2 bases respectively, with 11 bases between them. DNA of the CDR3: TGTGCCAGTAGTATCGGGTTGCATACCTACGAGCAGTACTTC. This codes for CASSIGLHTYEQYF.

This clonotype was seen repeatedly, ten times or more. The genes are TRBV28 and TRBJ2-3, with TRBD1 matching 10 bases. The germline V gene has CDR1 MDHEN and CDR2 SYDVKM. This CDR3 has 14 residues. After removal of 5 bases from V and 5 bases from J, the junction contained 4 bases not matched to a gene. CDR3: CASSGQGEGDTQYF. For the CDR3, the DNA is TGTGCCAGCAGTGGACAGGGGGAGGGAGATACGCAGTATTTT.

This clonotype was counted many times. V is TRBV7-9 and J is TRBJ2-5; TRBD2 aligns across 10 bases. CDR3 length equals 15 residues. Germline lookup yields CDR1 SEHNR and CDR2 FQNEAQ (reference sequence). Trimming cost V 5 bases and J 1 base; bases outside gene matches: 4. The CDR3 DNA follows: TGTGCCAGCAGCCCCGGGACTAGCGTCCAAGAGACCCAGTACTTC. Protein: CASSPGTSVQETQYF. Full variable domain (missing parts from reference TRBV7-9 and TRBJ2-5): DTGVSQNPRHKITKRGQNVTFRCDPISEHNRLYWYRQTLGQGPEFLTYFQNEAQLEKSRLLSDRFSAERPKGSFSTLEIQRTEQGDSAMYLCASSPGTSVQETQYFGPGTRLLVL.

Note on this clonotype: Since a much larger clone is just one base distant, this may be a read error. The CDR3 nucleotides read TGTGCCAGCAGCTCAGGACACGGGACAAGCTACGAGCAGTACTTC. This translates into CASSSGHGTSYEQYF. J is TRBJ2-7 and V is TRBV11-2; possibly TRBD1 for D (6 bases). CDR3 length: 15 amino acids. V was shortened by 4 bases and J by 3 bases, with 16 bases between the two germline ends. Looked up from germline, CDR1 is SGHAT and CDR2 is FQNNGV.

This clonotype was seen at least ten times. V gene TRBV5-1 combines with J gene TRBJ2-2; D unresolved. The germline V gene has CDR1 SGHRS and CDR2 YFSETQ. The CDR3 contains 11 residues. V lost 2 bases and J 8 bases, leaving 4 bases between the germline ends. The CDR3 nucleotides read TGCGCCAGCAGCTTTGGGGGGGAGCTGTTTTTT. Amino acids: CASSFGGELFF.

This clonotype appeared many times. This chain joins TRBV6-6 and TRBJ2-7, with TRBD2 as a possible D gene (6 bases). Germline CDR1 reads MNHNY; CDR2 reads SVGAGI (reference sequence). V lost 0 bases and J lost 3, with 9 bases in between. The CDR3 totals 14 residues. CDR3 coding DNA: TGTGCCAGCAGTTACTCGGGGACTCACTACGAGCAGTACTTC. Its protein product is CASSYSGTHYEQYF.